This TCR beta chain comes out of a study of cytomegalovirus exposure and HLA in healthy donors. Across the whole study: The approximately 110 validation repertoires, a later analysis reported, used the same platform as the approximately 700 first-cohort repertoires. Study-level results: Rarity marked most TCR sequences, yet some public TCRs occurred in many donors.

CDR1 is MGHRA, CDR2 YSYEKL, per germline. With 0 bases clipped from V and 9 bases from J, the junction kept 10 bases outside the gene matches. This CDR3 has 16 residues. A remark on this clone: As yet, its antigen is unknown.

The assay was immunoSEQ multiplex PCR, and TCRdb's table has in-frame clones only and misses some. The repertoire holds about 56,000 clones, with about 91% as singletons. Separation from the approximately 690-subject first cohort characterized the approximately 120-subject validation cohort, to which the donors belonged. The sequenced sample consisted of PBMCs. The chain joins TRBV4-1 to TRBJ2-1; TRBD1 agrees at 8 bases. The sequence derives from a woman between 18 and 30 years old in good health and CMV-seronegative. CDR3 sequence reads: CASSQDGGQGTTEQFF. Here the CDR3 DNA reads TGCGCCAGCAGCCAAGATGGTGGACAGGGTACTACTGAGCAGTTCTTC.